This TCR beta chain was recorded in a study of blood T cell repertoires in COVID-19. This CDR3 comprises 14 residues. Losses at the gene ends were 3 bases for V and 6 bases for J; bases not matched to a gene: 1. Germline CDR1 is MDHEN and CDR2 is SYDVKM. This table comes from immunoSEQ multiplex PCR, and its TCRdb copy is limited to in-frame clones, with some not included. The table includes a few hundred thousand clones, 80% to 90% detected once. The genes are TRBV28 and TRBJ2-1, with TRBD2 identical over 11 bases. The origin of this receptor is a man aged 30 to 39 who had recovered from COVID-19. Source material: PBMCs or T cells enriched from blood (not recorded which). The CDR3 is CASSFGLAGNEQFF. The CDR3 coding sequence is TGTGCCAGCAGTTTCGGACTAGCGGGCAATGAGCAGTTCTTC. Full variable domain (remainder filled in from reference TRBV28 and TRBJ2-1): DVKVTQSSRYLVKRTGEKVFLECVQDMDHENMFWYRQDPGLGLRLIYFSYDVKMKEKGDIPEGYSVSREKKERFSLILESASTNQTSMYLCASSFGLAGNEQFFGPGTRLTVL.